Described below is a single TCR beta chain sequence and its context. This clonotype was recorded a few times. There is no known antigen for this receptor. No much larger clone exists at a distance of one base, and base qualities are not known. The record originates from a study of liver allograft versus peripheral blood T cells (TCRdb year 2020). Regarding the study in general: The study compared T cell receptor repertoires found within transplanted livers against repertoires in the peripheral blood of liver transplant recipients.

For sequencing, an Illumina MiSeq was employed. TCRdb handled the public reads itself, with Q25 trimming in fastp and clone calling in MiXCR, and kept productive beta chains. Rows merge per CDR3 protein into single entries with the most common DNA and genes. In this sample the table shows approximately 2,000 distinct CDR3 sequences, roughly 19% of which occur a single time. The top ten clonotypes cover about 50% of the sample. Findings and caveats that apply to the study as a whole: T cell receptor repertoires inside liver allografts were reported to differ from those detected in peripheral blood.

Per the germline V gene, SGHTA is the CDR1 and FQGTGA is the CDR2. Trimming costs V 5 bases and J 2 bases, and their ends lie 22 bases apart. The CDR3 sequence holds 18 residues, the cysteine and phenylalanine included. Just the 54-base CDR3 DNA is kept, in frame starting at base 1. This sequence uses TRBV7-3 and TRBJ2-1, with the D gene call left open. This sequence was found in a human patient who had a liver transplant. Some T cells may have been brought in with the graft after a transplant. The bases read TGTGCCAGCAGCGAATCCACCTGGGCGCCCGCCGCCTACAATGAGCAGTTCTTC. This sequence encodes CASSESTWAPAAYNEQFF. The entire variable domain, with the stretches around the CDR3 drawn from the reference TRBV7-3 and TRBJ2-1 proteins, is GAGVSQTPSNKVTEKGKYVELRCDPISGHTALYWYRQSLGQGPEFLIYFQGTGAADDSGLPNDRFFAVRPEGSVSTLKIQRTERGDSAVYLCASSESTWAPAAYNEQFFGPGTRLTVL.